These 22 T cell receptor beta chains were all obtained from the same sample, sequenced in a study of neurological immune-mediated disorders. TCRdb re-analysed the 5' RACE reads in MiXCR, keeping a single row per CDR3 protein. Here the sample spans tens of thousands of distinct CDR3 sequences, about 9.1% being singletons. Time point indicated: longitudinal time-point 1 (baseline). Sequencing was performed on PBMCs. The receptors were gathered from a woman aged 40 to 50 in good health.

Regarding this clonotype: Germline is not matched at one junction end, which may reflect a read error. V and J are TRBV6-5 and TRBJ2-7, with TRBD1 matching 9 bases. The germline V gene has CDR1 MNHEY and CDR2 SVGAGI. This CDR3 is built from 14 residues. The CDR3 DNA sequence: TGTGCCAGCAGTTCCCCGGGACAGGGCTACGACCAGTACTTC. It specifies CASSSPGQGYDQYF.

This clonotype has ten or more counts. The chain is built from TRBV12-3 or TRBV12-4 and TRBJ2-6; the D gene is possibly TRBD1 (6 bases). The CDR3 has 14 amino acids. With 8 bases removed from V and 3 bases from J, the gap between germline ends came to 11 bases. The CDR3 protein is CASGEGVGANVLTF. The DNA of the CDR3 is TGTGCCAGCGGTGAGGGGGTTGGGGCCAACGTCCTGACTTTC.

This clonotype has a count of ten or more. The CDR3 coding sequence is TGTGCCAGCAGCAGGGTTTACGAGCAGTACTTC. It specifies CASSRVYEQYF. V usage is TRBV21-1 and J usage is TRBJ2-7. TRBV21-1 is a pseudogene segment. The CDR3 is 11 residues long.

This clonotype was recorded at least ten times. The chain is built from TRBV5-1 and TRBJ2-3; TRBD2 might be the D (6 bases). This CDR3 region has 16 residues. Germline assignment: CDR1 SGHRS and CDR2 YFSETQ. V lost 1 base and J lost 4, with 16 bases in between. The CDR3 nucleotides are TGCGCCAGCAGCTTGCAACCCACGGGAGTGGCAGATACGCAGTATTTT. Protein: CASSLQPTGVADTQYF.

This clonotype was detected many times. The chain joins TRBV29-1 to TRBJ2-1; 9 bases are a match to TRBD2. Germline V gives CDR1 SQVTM, CDR2 ANQGSEA. This CDR3 has 16 residues. Losses at the gene ends were 2 bases for V and 3 bases for J; bases not matched to a gene: 8. The CDR3 protein is CSVEIEGTSLYNEQFF. The CDR3 DNA follows: TGCAGCGTTGAAATAGAGGGGACTAGCCTCTACAATGAGCAGTTCTTC.

This clonotype appeared many times. The DNA of the CDR3 is TGCAGCGTTGGAACCCACTACGAGCAGTACTTC. Protein sequence: CSVGTHYEQYF. J is TRBJ2-7 and V is TRBV29-1; D call uncertain. The CDR3 consists of 11 residues. The germline V and J ends were trimmed by 4 bases and 3 bases, with 7 bases remaining between them. Germline V gives CDR1 SQVTM, CDR2 ANQGSEA.

This clonotype was seen repeatedly, ten times or more. V and J are TRBV2 and TRBJ1-1; 9 bases map to TRBD1. Per germline, CDR1 SNHLY and CDR2 FYNNEI. The CDR3 runs to 15 residues. The ends lost 6 bases at V and 0 bases at J; junction bases unmatched: 5. CDR3 loop: CASRDRTGVNTEAFF. CDR3 DNA sequence: TGTGCCAGCAGAGACCGGACAGGGGTGAACACTGAAGCTTTCTTT. Variable domain in full (rest from reference TRBV2 and TRBJ1-1): EPEVTQTPSHQVTQMGQEVILRCVPISNHLYFYWYRQILGQKVEFLVSFYNNEISEKSEIFDDQFSVERPDGSNFTLKIRSTKLEDSAMYFCASRDRTGVNTEAFFGQGTRLTVV.

By proportion, this clonotype is medium-sized. The chain carries TRBV5-1 and TRBJ2-2; 8 bases line up with TRBD1. Germline V gene sequence: CDR1 SGHRS, CDR2 YFSETQ. The V gene end was trimmed by 6 bases and the J gene end by 1 base; junction bases not matched to a gene: 2. The CDR3 is 14 residues long. Here the CDR3 reads CASKGTGNTGELFF. Here the CDR3 DNA reads TGCGCCAGCAAGGGGACAGGGAACACCGGGGAGCTGTTTTTT. The complete variable domain, with remaining parts taken from reference TRBV5-1 and TRBJ2-2, reads KAGVTQTPRYLIKTRGQQVTLSCSPISGHRSVSWYQQTPGQGLQFLFEYFSETQRNKGNFPGRFSGRQFSNSRSEMNVSTLELGDSALYLCASKGTGNTGELFFGEGSRLTVL.

In nucleotides, the CDR3 is TGTGCCATCAGTGACCCGCTTTGGGCCTACTACACCTTC. This sequence encodes CAISDPLWAYYTF. This chain connects TRBV10-3 to TRBJ1-2; D remains unclear. Germline V CDR1 and CDR2: ENHRY, SYGVKD. This CDR3 is 13 amino acids long. The V end lost 3 bases, the J end lost 10 bases, and 15 bases lay between the germline ends.

There are many counts of this clonotype. This chain uses TRBV27 with TRBJ2-7, with D perhaps assigned TRBD1 or TRBD2 (6 bases each). Germline assignment: CDR1 MNHEY and CDR2 SMNVEV (reference sequence). V gave up 6 bases and J gave up 7 bases, with 16 bases separating them. CDR3 length: 13 amino acids. CDR3 residues: CASSLNGGHEQYF. CDR3 nucleotides: TGTGCCAGCAGCCTCAATGGGGGGCATGAGCAGTACTTC.

This clonotype was counted ten times or more. The chain carries TRBV6-1 and TRBJ2-2; D unclear. Trimming left V 1 base short and J 8 bases short, with 11 bases between. Per germline, CDR1 MNHNS and CDR2 SASEGT. The CDR3 has 14 residues. CDR3 protein: CASSEGPRTGELFF. DNA for the CDR3: TGTGCCAGCAGTGAAGGGCCCAGGACGGGGGAGCTGTTTTTT.

This clonotype was detected ten times or more. V and J are TRBV14 and TRBJ2-2; D possibly corresponds to TRBD2 (5 bases). The length of the CDR3 is 15 residues. Per the germline V gene, CDR1 is SGHDN and CDR2 is FVKESK. The V end was cut by 0 bases, the J end by 6 bases, with 11 bases between. The CDR3 sequence is CASSQEYSRAGELFF. CDR3 sequence (DNA): TGTGCCAGCAGCCAAGAGTATTCGAGGGCCGGGGAGCTGTTTTTT. The variable domain in full, with the rest retrieved from reference TRBV14 and TRBJ2-2, is EAGVTQFPSHSVIEKGQTVTLRCDPISGHDNLYWYRRVMGKEIKFLLHFVKESKQDESGMPNNRFLAERTGGTYSTLKVQPAELEDSGVYFCASSQEYSRAGELFFGEGSRLTVL.

This clonotype was observed at least ten times. This chain uses TRBV9 with TRBJ1-6; D is undetermined. CDR1 and CDR2 from the germline V gene are SGDLS and YYNGEE. This CDR3 comprises 15 residues. With 4 bases removed from V and 8 bases from J, the gap between germline ends came to 16 bases. The CDR3 DNA sequence: TGTGCCAGCAGCTTAAGTCCCTTATCTGATTCACCCCTCCACTTT. Translating gives CASSLSPLSDSPLHF.

This clonotype was observed many times. This sequence joins TRBV24-1 and TRBJ1-2; 7 bases map to TRBD1. Germline CDR1 and CDR2: KGHDR and SFDVKD. The CDR3 covers 14 residues. Trimming took 9 bases from V and 5 from J; bases not matched to a gene: 11. CDR3 bases: TGTGCCACCCAGAGGGACAGAAGAAGATATGGCTACACCTTC. Encoded protein: CATQRDRRRYGYTF.

This clonotype was observed a handful of times. CDR3: CASSFQGAEQYF. For the CDR3, the DNA is TGTGCCAGCAGTTTCCAAGGGGCCGAGCAGTACTTC. The V gene is TRBV6-2 or TRBV6-3, the J gene TRBJ2-7; D perhaps matches TRBD1 (5 bases). The CDR3 loop spans 12 amino acids. Between the trimmed V and J ends, which lost 4 bases and 6 bases, there was a span of 10 bases. CDR1 and CDR2 from the germline V gene are MNHEY and SVGEGT.

This clonotype was observed many times. The V and J genes are TRBV29-1 and TRBJ2-7; either TRBD1 or TRBD2 may supply D (5 bases each). The CDR3 has 15 amino acids. V was shortened by 7 bases and J by 2 bases, with 21 bases between the two germline ends. In germline, CDR1 is SQVTM, CDR2 ANQGSEA. The CDR3 nucleotides read TGCAGCGAATTTGAATTCCGGGACGGGACCTACGAGCAGTACTTC. Translating gives CSEFEFRDGTYEQYF.

In this sample, this clonotype turned up many times. This chain uses TRBV29-1 with TRBJ1-2; no reliable D call. From germline, CDR1 is SQVTM and CDR2 ANQGSEA. V was trimmed by 4 bases and J by 4 bases, leaving 10 bases between them. This CDR3 spans 12 amino acids. The CDR3 nucleotides are TGCAGCGTTGGGGATATCAGCTATGGCTACACCTTC. It is translated as CSVGDISYGYTF.

Ten or more counts support this clonotype. V and J are TRBV27 and TRBJ2-3; tentatively, D is TRBD2 (5 bases). V lost 2 bases, J lost 1 base, and 7 bases lay in between. The CDR3 covers 14 residues. Per the germline V gene, CDR1 is MNHEY and CDR2 is SMNVEV (reference sequence). The CDR3 loop is CASSLRDGTDTQYF. CDR3 DNA sequence: TGTGCCAGCAGTTTACGGGATGGCACAGATACGCAGTATTTT.

This clonotype appeared many times. The chain employs TRBV12-3 or TRBV12-4 and TRBJ2-3; D ambiguous. Trimming removed 3 bases from V and 6 bases from J, with 7 bases in between. This CDR3 is 12 amino acids long. The CDR3 reads CASSFGPDTQYF. CDR3 in DNA: TGTGCCAGCAGTTTCGGGCCCGATACGCAGTATTTT.

As concerns this clonotype: The junction departs from the called germline gene at one end, perhaps through a read error. The chain is built from TRBV5-1 and TRBJ2-6, with 7 bases lining up with TRBD1. CDR1 is SGHRS and CDR2 is YFSETQ in the germline V gene. The CDR3 consists of 16 residues. In nucleotides, the CDR3 is TGCGCCAGCAGTTTGGGACAGCTCTCTGGGGCCAACGCCCTTACTTTC. Its protein product is CASSLGQLSGANALTF.

This clonotype was detected many times. This chain connects TRBV5-5 to TRBJ2-3; no definite D call. V was clipped by 4 bases and J by 0 bases, with 6 bases between them. Germline V lookup: CDR1 SGHKS, CDR2 YYEKEE (reference sequence). The CDR3 length is 13 residues. CDR3 residues: CASSRLSTDTQYF. The CDR3 region has the DNA TGTGCCAGCAGCAGGCTTAGCACAGATACGCAGTATTTT.

In its sample, this clonotype was seen many times. The CDR3 sequence is CASSLRGYTDTQYF. The CDR3 DNA reads TGCGCCAGCAGCTTGCGGGGATACACAGATACGCAGTATTTT. V gene TRBV5-1 combines with J gene TRBJ2-3; D might be TRBD2 (5 bases). Germline V lookup: CDR1 SGHRS, CDR2 YFSETQ. With 1 base removed from V and 2 bases from J, the gap between germline ends came to 8 bases. The length of the CDR3 is 14 residues.